A single T cell receptor (beta chain) is shown here with its context. This sample is part of a study of blood T cell repertoires in COVID-19. Study at large: The United States, Italy and Spain were the sources of the acute and convalescent COVID-19 samples.

Using immunoSEQ multiplex PCR, the repertoire was profiled, and TCRdb retains in-frame clones only, with some absent. The table includes 350,000 or so clones, approximately 89% detected once. V lost 1 base and J lost 0, with 14 bases in between. Germline V gene lookup returns CDR1 SGHRS and CDR2 YFSETQ. The length of the CDR3 is 17 residues. This clonotype was obtained from a woman aged 55-70 years with COVID-19, enrolled during active disease. The V gene is TRBV5-1, the J gene TRBJ1-3; D gene unclear. The sequencing sample was made of peripheral blood. CDR3 protein: CASSLLPGSGSGNTIYF. The DNA of the CDR3 is TGCGCCAGCAGCTTGTTACCGGGAAGCGGCTCTGGAAACACCATATATTTT.